The entry below gives a single T cell receptor beta chain sequence along with its context. This sample was taken from a study of blood T cell repertoires in COVID-19. At the level of the study: Samples came from the United States, Italy and Spain, spanning acute and convalescent COVID-19. PBMCs, B-cell-depleted T cells, or T cells provided the cDNA or gDNA that made up the material.

How the authors handled the data: By means of reference gene primer amplification, nucleated cell counts were estimated. Sequencing was performed with immunoSEQ multiplex PCR; in TCRdb, only in-frame clones are kept and a portion is missing. D and trimming were read from the DNA, whereas the V and J calls and clone size are those reported in that table. The profile shows roughly 390,000 clones, approximately 81% of them singletons. In germline, CDR1 is LNHDA, CDR2 SQIVND (reference sequence). CDR3 length equals 13 residues. V shed 6 bases and J shed 0 bases, with 9 bases lying between them. The sequence derives from a woman aged 18-29 years with acute or convalescent COVID-19. The chain combines TRBV19 with TRBJ2-7; tentatively, D is TRBD2 (6 bases). The sequencing sample was made of peripheral blood. This chain's CDR3 is CASSRESSYEQYF. The CDR3 coding sequence is TGTGCCAGTAGCCGGGAGAGCTCCTACGAGCAGTACTTC. The whole variable domain, remainder taken from reference TRBV19 and TRBJ2-7, is DGGITQSPKYLFRKEGQNVTLSCEQNLNHDAMYWYRQDPGQGLRLIYYSQIVNDFQKGDIAEGYSVSREKKESFPLTVTSAQKNPTAFYLCASSRESSYEQYFGPGTRLTVT.